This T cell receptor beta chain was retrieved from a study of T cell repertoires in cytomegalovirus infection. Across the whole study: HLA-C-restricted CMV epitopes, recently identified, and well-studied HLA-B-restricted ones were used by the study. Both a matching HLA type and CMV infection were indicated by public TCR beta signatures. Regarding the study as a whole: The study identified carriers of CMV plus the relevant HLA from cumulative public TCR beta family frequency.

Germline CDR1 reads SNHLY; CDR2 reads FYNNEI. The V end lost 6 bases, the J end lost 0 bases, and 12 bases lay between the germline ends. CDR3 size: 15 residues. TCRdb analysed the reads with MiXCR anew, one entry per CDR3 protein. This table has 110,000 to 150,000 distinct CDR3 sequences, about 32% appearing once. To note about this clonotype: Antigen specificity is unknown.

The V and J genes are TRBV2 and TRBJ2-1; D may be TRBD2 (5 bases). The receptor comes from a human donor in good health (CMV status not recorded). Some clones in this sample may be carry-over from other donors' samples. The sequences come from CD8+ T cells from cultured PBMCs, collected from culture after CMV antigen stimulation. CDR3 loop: CASRMDSSSYNEQFF. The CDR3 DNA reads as TGTGCCAGCAGAATGGACTCCAGCTCCTACAATGAGCAGTTCTTC.